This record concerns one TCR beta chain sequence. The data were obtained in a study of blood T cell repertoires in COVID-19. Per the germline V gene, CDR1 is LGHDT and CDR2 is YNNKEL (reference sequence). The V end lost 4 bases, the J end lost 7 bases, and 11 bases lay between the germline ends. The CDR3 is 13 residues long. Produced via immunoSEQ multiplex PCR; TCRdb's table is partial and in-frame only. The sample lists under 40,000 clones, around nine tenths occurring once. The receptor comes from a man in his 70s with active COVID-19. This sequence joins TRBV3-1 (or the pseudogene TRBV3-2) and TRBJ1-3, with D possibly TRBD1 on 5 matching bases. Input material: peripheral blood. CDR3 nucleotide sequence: TGTGCCAGCAGCCTTCGGGAGGGGAACACCATATATTTT. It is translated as CASSLREGNTIYF.